These T cell receptor beta chains were read from a single sample in a study of shared clonotypes between healthy human individuals. Here immunoSEQ multiplex PCR was the method, and the copy in TCRdb shows in-frame clones only, minus some. Of around 2.1 million clones in the sample, 90% to 96% were seen once. Sequencing was carried out using naive CD4+ T cells sorted from blood. All receptors derive from a man in his late teens or twenties in good health. Both conserved end residues are part of each CDR3. D genes are given only for firm matches. Not every row has a clone size; where given, it reads once, few, many or a size class.

abundance: .; j_gene: TRBJ2-3; v_gene: TRBV6-1; d_gene: .; CDR3aa: CASRSPPKDTQYF; CDR3nt: TGTGCCAGCAGGTCACCCCCTAAAGATACGCAGTATTTT
abundance: .; j_gene: TRBJ1-2; v_gene: TRBV6-5; d_gene: TRBD1; CDR3aa: CASRNYRGVGYGYTF; CDR3nt: TGTGCCAGCAGGAACTACAGGGGAGTGGGGTATGGCTACACCTTC
abundance: .; j_gene: TRBJ2-7; v_gene: TRBV28; d_gene: .; CDR3aa: CASSGPFEQYF; CDR3nt: TGTGCCAGCAGCGGCCCGTTCGAGCAGTACTTC
abundance: .; j_gene: TRBJ2-1; v_gene: TRBV6-6; d_gene: .; CDR3aa: CASRSHLAASYNEQFF; CDR3nt: TGTGCCAGCAGGTCCCACCTAGCCGCTTCCTACAATGAGCAGTTCTTC
abundance: few; j_gene: TRBJ2-7; v_gene: TRBV5-1; d_gene: .; CDR3aa: CASSLAGLSYEQYF; CDR3nt: TGCGCCAGCAGCTTGGCGGGCCTATCCTACGAGCAGTACTTC
abundance: .; j_gene: TRBJ2-7; v_gene: TRBV5-1; d_gene: TRBD2; CDR3aa: CASSLAVAGGPYEQYF; CDR3nt: TGCGCCAGCAGCCTGGCGGTAGCGGGGGGGCCCTACGAGCAGTACTTC
abundance: once; j_gene: TRBJ2-3; v_gene: TRBV27; d_gene: .; CDR3aa: CASSQGLRGPDTQYF; CDR3nt: TGTGCCAGCAGCCAAGGGTTGCGAGGACCAGATACGCAGTATTTT
abundance: .; j_gene: TRBJ2-7; v_gene: TRBV4-1; d_gene: .; CDR3aa: CASSLQFGQGRPYEQYF; CDR3nt: TGCGCCAGCAGCCTGCAATTCGGGCAGGGGAGACCCTACGAGCAGTACTTC
abundance: once; j_gene: TRBJ1-6; v_gene: TRBV28; d_gene: .; CDR3aa: CASSGGQNSPLHF; CDR3nt: TGTGCCAGCAGTGGGGGGCAAAATTCACCCCTCCACTTT
abundance: .; j_gene: TRBJ2-6; v_gene: TRBV2; d_gene: TRBD2; CDR3aa: CASSNGLVGSGANVLTF; CDR3nt: TGTGCCAGCAGTAACGGACTAGTAGGATCTGGGGCCAACGTCCTGACTTTC
abundance: .; j_gene: TRBJ2-5; v_gene: TRBV10-3; d_gene: TRBD2; CDR3aa: CAISAGLAGQETQYF; CDR3nt: TGTGCCATCAGCGCAGGACTAGCGGGACAAGAGACCCAGTACTTC
abundance: .; j_gene: TRBJ2-5; v_gene: TRBV6-1; d_gene: .; CDR3aa: CASSEGQGHETQYF; CDR3nt: TGTGCCAGCAGTGAAGGGCAGGGACACGAGACCCAGTACTTC
abundance: .; j_gene: TRBJ2-1; v_gene: TRBV12-5; d_gene: .; CDR3aa: CASGSAQNLNNEQFF; CDR3nt: TGTGCTAGTGGTTCTGCCCAGAACCTTAACAATGAGCAGTTCTTC
abundance: once; j_gene: TRBJ1-1; v_gene: TRBV6-4; d_gene: .; CDR3aa: CASSDSRTARDTEAFF; CDR3nt: TGTGCCAGCAGTGACTCCCGGACAGCAAGAGATACTGAAGCTTTCTTT
abundance: .; j_gene: TRBJ2-5; v_gene: TRBV5-1; d_gene: TRBD2; CDR3aa: CASRREGTQYF; CDR3nt: TGCGCCAGCAGGAGGGAGGGGACCCAGTACTTC
abundance: .; j_gene: TRBJ2-2; v_gene: TRBV10-3; d_gene: .; CDR3aa: CAISEPTTGELFF; CDR3nt: TGTGCCATCAGTGAACCAACAACCGGGGAGCTGTTTTTT
abundance: once; j_gene: TRBJ2-3; v_gene: TRBV18; d_gene: TRBD1; CDR3aa: CASSPIAGDRSTDTQYF; CDR3nt: TGTGCCAGCTCACCAATAGCCGGGGACAGGTCCACAGATACGCAGTATTTT
abundance: .; j_gene: TRBJ1-2; v_gene: TRBV2; d_gene: TRBD1; CDR3aa: CASTLEGQYGYTF; CDR3nt: TGTGCCAGCACTCTGGAGGGACAGTATGGCTACACCTTC
abundance: .; j_gene: TRBJ2-7; v_gene: TRBV5-6; d_gene: TRBD1; CDR3aa: CASSSLREGQGFYEQYF; CDR3nt: TGTGCCAGCAGCTCCCTACGGGAGGGACAGGGGTTCTACGAGCAGTACTTC
abundance: once; j_gene: TRBJ2-6; v_gene: TRBV14; d_gene: .; CDR3aa: CASSQTGSGANVLTF; CDR3nt: TGTGCCAGCAGCCAAACAGGGTCGGGGGCCAACGTCCTGACTTTC
abundance: .; j_gene: TRBJ2-3; v_gene: TRBV6-5; d_gene: .; CDR3aa: CASSFALGNTQYF; CDR3nt: TGTGCCAGCAGTTTCGCACTGGGGAATACGCAGTATTTT
abundance: .; j_gene: TRBJ1-3; v_gene: TRBV5-1; d_gene: .; CDR3aa: CASSPGTPSSGNTIYF; CDR3nt: TGCGCCAGCAGCCCCGGGACACCGAGCTCTGGAAACACCATATATTTT
abundance: .; j_gene: TRBJ1-4; v_gene: TRBV5-1; d_gene: .; CDR3aa: CASSNTGSDEKLFF; CDR3nt: TGCGCCAGCAGCAATACAGGGTCCGATGAAAAACTGTTTTTT
abundance: .; j_gene: TRBJ1-2; v_gene: TRBV6-5; d_gene: .; CDR3aa: CASRPSQGGYTF; CDR3nt: TGTGCCAGCAGACCTTCCCAGGGTGGCTACACCTTC
abundance: .; j_gene: TRBJ2-1; v_gene: TRBV27; d_gene: .; CDR3aa: CASSILAGGAANEQFF; CDR3nt: TGTGCCAGCAGTATCCTAGCCGGTGGAGCTGCCAATGAGCAGTTCTTC
abundance: .; j_gene: TRBJ2-4; v_gene: TRBV12-2; d_gene: .; CDR3aa: CASRLATPGQPTLLAKNIQYF; CDR3nt: TGTGCAAGTCGCTTAGCCACTCCGGGACAGCCGACCCTGCTAGCCAAAAACATTCAGTACTTC
abundance: .; j_gene: TRBJ2-2; v_gene: TRBV19; d_gene: TRBD2; CDR3aa: CASSIPRLTSGRTGELFF; CDR3nt: TGTGCCAGTAGTATTCCCCGGCTAACTAGCGGAAGGACCGGGGAGCTGTTTTTT
abundance: .; j_gene: TRBJ2-7; v_gene: TRBV11-2; d_gene: .; CDR3aa: CASSLDSPLYEQYF; CDR3nt: TGTGCCAGCAGCTTAGATTCCCCTTTATACGAGCAGTACTTC
abundance: once; j_gene: TRBJ2-2; v_gene: TRBV7-2; d_gene: .; CDR3aa: CASSPDSTNTGELFF; CDR3nt: TGTGCCAGCAGCCCGGACAGTACGAACACCGGGGAGCTGTTTTTT
abundance: .; j_gene: TRBJ1-1; v_gene: TRBV6-4; d_gene: .; CDR3aa: CANANLKGSSTEAFF; CDR3nt: TGTGCCAACGCCAATTTGAAAGGGTCGAGCACTGAAGCTTTCTTT
abundance: once; j_gene: TRBJ2-7; v_gene: TRBV9; d_gene: .; CDR3aa: CASSVVTLYEQYF; CDR3nt: TGTGCCAGCAGCGTAGTGACACTCTACGAGCAGTACTTC
abundance: .; j_gene: TRBJ2-5; v_gene: TRBV6-1; d_gene: TRBD1; CDR3aa: CASSKGDRGKETQYF; CDR3nt: TGTGCCAGCAGCAAGGGGGACAGGGGGAAGGAGACCCAGTACTTC
abundance: .; j_gene: TRBJ2-7; v_gene: TRBV7-8; d_gene: .; CDR3aa: CASSATRDTEQYF; CDR3nt: TGTGCCAGCAGCGCGACCCGGGACACCGAGCAGTACTTC
abundance: few; j_gene: TRBJ2-5; v_gene: TRBV5-1; d_gene: TRBD2; CDR3aa: CASSLGLAETQYF; CDR3nt: TGCGCCAGCAGCTTGGGACTAGCAGAGACCCAGTACTTC
abundance: .; j_gene: TRBJ1-1; v_gene: TRBV7-2; d_gene: .; CDR3aa: CASSLSGVRTEAFF; CDR3nt: TGTGCCAGCAGCTTAAGCGGGGTTCGGACTGAAGCTTTCTTT
abundance: .; j_gene: TRBJ2-7; v_gene: TRBV7-2; d_gene: .; CDR3aa: CASSYTGSYEQYF; CDR3nt: TGTGCCAGCAGCTATACAGGATCCTACGAGCAGTACTTC
abundance: .; j_gene: TRBJ1-1; v_gene: TRBV2; d_gene: .; CDR3aa: CASRRGPLMNTEAFF; CDR3nt: TGTGCCAGCAGGAGGGGTCCTCTCATGAACACTGAAGCTTTCTTT
abundance: .; j_gene: TRBJ2-7; v_gene: TRBV18; d_gene: TRBD1; CDR3aa: CASSTRDRAPPEQYF; CDR3nt: TGTGCCAGCTCAACGCGGGACAGGGCACCCCCCGAGCAGTACTTC
abundance: .; j_gene: TRBJ2-7; v_gene: TRBV7-8; d_gene: .; CDR3aa: CASSPSGAYEQYF; CDR3nt: TGTGCCAGCAGCCCCTCGGGAGCCTACGAGCAGTACTTC
abundance: .; j_gene: TRBJ2-1; v_gene: TRBV30; d_gene: TRBD2; CDR3aa: CAWSRRRTSPTRNEQFF; CDR3nt: TGTGCCTGGAGTCGAAGGAGGACTAGCCCGACCCGGAATGAGCAGTTCTTC
abundance: .; j_gene: TRBJ1-5; v_gene: TRBV30; d_gene: TRBD1; CDR3aa: CAWSPKGQGDGQPQHF; CDR3nt: TGTGCCTGGAGCCCGAAGGGACAGGGCGACGGTCAGCCCCAGCATTTT
abundance: .; j_gene: TRBJ1-2; v_gene: TRBV7-2; d_gene: .; CDR3aa: CASSTQGSYTF; CDR3nt: TGTGCCAGCAGCACCCAGGGGTCCTACACCTTC
abundance: .; j_gene: TRBJ2-7; v_gene: TRBV6-6; d_gene: TRBD2; CDR3aa: CASSFRTSVFSYEQYF; CDR3nt: TGTGCCAGCAGTTTTCGGACTAGCGTCTTCTCCTACGAGCAGTACTTC
abundance: .; j_gene: TRBJ2-7; v_gene: TRBV5-1; d_gene: TRBD2; CDR3aa: CASSGLAGGPQVEQYF; CDR3nt: TGCGCCAGCAGTGGACTAGCGGGGGGGCCGCAAGTCGAGCAGTACTTC
abundance: .; j_gene: TRBJ1-2; v_gene: TRBV28; d_gene: .; CDR3aa: CASSSTPRNFVGYTF; CDR3nt: TGTGCCAGCAGCTCCACACCCAGGAATTTCGTTGGCTACACCTTC
abundance: .; j_gene: TRBJ1-6; v_gene: TRBV5-1; d_gene: .; CDR3aa: CASSFEPPTSSYNSPLHF; CDR3nt: TGCGCCAGCAGCTTCGAACCACCGACTAGCTCCTATAATTCACCCCTCCACTTT
abundance: .; j_gene: TRBJ1-2; v_gene: TRBV4-3; d_gene: TRBD1; CDR3aa: CASSPEGTVLFYGYTF; CDR3nt: TGCGCCAGCAGCCCCGAGGGGACAGTCTTATTCTATGGCTACACCTTC
abundance: once; j_gene: TRBJ2-1; v_gene: TRBV27; d_gene: TRBD2; CDR3aa: CASSLGPLERGGFKLYNEQFF; CDR3nt: TGTGCCAGCAGTTTAGGACCGCTGGAGCGGGGGGGATTCAAACTCTACAATGAGCAGTTCTTC
abundance: .; j_gene: TRBJ2-1; v_gene: TRBV7-9; d_gene: TRBD2; CDR3aa: CASSVLGTSKANEQFF; CDR3nt: TGTGCCAGCAGCGTCTTAGGGACTAGCAAGGCCAATGAGCAGTTCTTC
abundance: .; j_gene: TRBJ2-2; v_gene: TRBV6-5; d_gene: TRBD2; CDR3aa: CASTRAGVDGELFF; CDR3nt: TGTGCCAGCACCAGAGCGGGAGTGGACGGGGAGCTGTTTTTT